The rows below give T cell receptor beta chains drawn from one sample of a study of blood T cells in healthy people across ages. MiXCR, run by TCRdb on the 5' RACE reads, gives a single entry per CDR3 protein. This sample has approximately 2,000,000 distinct CDR3 sequences, with around 40% found just once. Material for sequencing was blood. The origin of the receptors is a human donor in good health. CDR3s include the opening cysteine and the closing phenylalanine or tryptophan. D genes are given only for firm matches. Part of the rows lack a size; the others show once, few, many or a class for expanded clones.

v_gene	d_gene	j_gene	abundance	CDR3nt	CDR3aa
TRBV2	TRBD2	TRBJ2-3	few	TGTGCCAGCAGTGAAGGGGGACTAGTTTTCAATACGCAGTATTTT	CASSEGGLVFNTQYF
TRBV10-3	TRBD2	TRBJ2-1	NA	TGTGCCATCAGAGGCGGGGGGGGTCGAAATGAGCAGTTCTTC	CAIRGGGGRNEQFF
TRBV7-9	NA	TRBJ2-1	NA	TGTGCCAGCAGCTTAGACCGGGGGTTTAAGTTCTTC	CASSLDRGFKFF
TRBV18	TRBD1	TRBJ2-5	few	TGTGCCAGCTCACCCGAGCCAGGGGGCAAAGAGACCCAGTACTTC	CASSPEPGGKETQYF
TRBV3-1	NA	TRBJ1-2	NA	TGTGCCAGCAGCCAGGGGGAGCTTCCTAACTATGGCTACACCTTC	CASSQGELPNYGYTF
TRBV12-3/TRBV12-4	NA	TRBJ2-3	NA	TGTGCCAGCAGTCGATTTTGGGATACGCAGTATTTT	CASSRFWDTQYF
TRBV4-2	NA	TRBJ2-7	many	TGTGCCAGCAGCCAAGATCTAGAGTACTACGAGCAGTACTTC	CASSQDLEYYEQYF
TRBV20-1	TRBD1	TRBJ1-2	NA	TGCAGTGCTAGAGATACGGGACAGGGAGTCGCCTATGGCTACACCTTC	CSARDTGQGVAYGYTF
TRBV2	TRBD1	TRBJ1-2	few	TGTGCCAGCAGTGAAGTCGGACAGGGAAACTATGGCTACACCTTC	CASSEVGQGNYGYTF
TRBV20-1	NA	TRBJ2-7	many	TGCAGTGCTAGAGACAGCACCTACGAGCAGTACTTC	CSARDSTYEQYF
TRBV4-3	NA	TRBJ1-1	NA	TGCGCCAGCAGCCCCTCCGTGGAACTGAACACTGAAGCTTTCTTT	CASSPSVELNTEAFF
TRBV6-6	TRBD1	TRBJ1-2	few	TGTGCCAGCAGGTTTGTGAGGGGGCCGAACTATGGCTACACCTTC	CASRFVRGPNYGYTF
TRBV7-2	TRBD2	TRBJ2-5	NA	TGTGCCGGACTAGCGGGGGGTCGAGAGACCCAGTACTTC	CAGLAGGRETQYF
TRBV20-1	NA	TRBJ2-1	NA	TGCAGTGCAGCGAGCTCCTACGAGCAGTTCTTC	CSAASSYEQFF
TRBV20-1	NA	TRBJ2-7	few	TGCAGTGCTAGGAGCGCGGATAGATTTTACGAGCAGTACTTC	CSARSADRFYEQYF
TRBV20-1	NA	TRBJ2-2	NA	TGCAGTGCTATAGAAGGGGCCGACACCGGGGAGCTGTTTTTT	CSAIEGADTGELFF
TRBV4-3	TRBD1	TRBJ2-7	NA	TGCGCCAGCAGCCAAGAACAGGGGTCTTACTACGAGCAGTACTTC	CASSQEQGSYYEQYF
TRBV20-1	NA	TRBJ1-2	few	TGCAGTGCTAGACAGGCCTATGGCTACACCTTC	CSARQAYGYTF
TRBV29-1	NA	TRBJ2-3	few	TGCAGCGTTGATCTGGGGCCAGGCACAGATACGCAGTATTTT	CSVDLGPGTDTQYF
TRBV12-3/TRBV12-4	NA	TRBJ1-5	NA	TGTGCCAGCAGTTTTTGGGCCGGCGGGACAAGGGGAGGCAATCAGCCCCAGCATTTT	CASSFWAGGTRGGNQPQHF
TRBV6-1	NA	TRBJ2-1	NA	TGTGCCAGCAGTGAGGCGGAGGGCGAGCAGTTCTTC	CASSEAEGEQFF
TRBV28	NA	TRBJ1-6	NA	TGTGCCAGCAGTTTATCCCAGGAAAATTCACCCCTCCACTTT	CASSLSQENSPLHF
TRBV12-3/TRBV12-4	TRBD1	TRBJ1-2	few	TGTGCCAGCAGCCCGGACAGGGGCGAGTATGGCTACACCTTC	CASSPDRGEYGYTF
TRBV5-1	NA	TRBJ1-1	NA	TGCGCCAGCAGCCCCGGGGGTCGTTTGAACACTGAAGCTTTCTTT	CASSPGGRLNTEAFF
TRBV15	NA	TRBJ1-2	few	TGTGCCACCAGCAGAGATCGTCAAGGGCATGGCTACACCTTC	CATSRDRQGHGYTF
TRBV20-1	NA	TRBJ2-4	few	TGCAGTGCTAACCGATGGGCTAACATTCAGTACTTC	CSANRWANIQYF
TRBV7-2	NA	TRBJ1-6	NA	TGTGTCAGCAGCTTTGCACCCCTCCACTTT	CVSSFAPLHF
TRBV6-5	NA	TRBJ2-2	NA	TGTGCCAGCAGTCCGGGCCTCAGGATCACCGGGGAGCTGTTTTTT	CASSPGLRITGELFF
TRBV7-2	TRBD2	TRBJ2-3	NA	TGTGCCAGCAGCCAAGGACTAGCGGGGAGGGTAGATACGCAGTATTTT	CASSQGLAGRVDTQYF
TRBV6-5	TRBD1	TRBJ2-2	NA	TGTGCCAGCAGAGCCGACAGGGGAGCCGGGGAGCTGTTTTTT	CASRADRGAGELFF
TRBV20-1	NA	TRBJ2-3	NA	TGCAGTGAGCACCTCAGGGGCACAGATACGCAGTATTTT	CSEHLRGTDTQYF
TRBV12-3/TRBV12-4	NA	TRBJ2-5	NA	TGTGCCAGCTCTTCGTGGGGGCCGTACCAAGAGACCCAGTACTTC	CASSSWGPYQETQYF
TRBV6-1	NA	TRBJ2-5	NA	TGTGCCAGCAGTGTCATCGAAGAGACCCAGTACTTC	CASSVIEETQYF
TRBV20-1	TRBD2	TRBJ2-5	NA	TGCAGTGCTACGAACCCTGCGGGGGGGATATACCAAGAGACCCAGTACTTC	CSATNPAGGIYQETQYF
TRBV6-2/TRBV6-3	TRBD1	TRBJ2-7	NA	TGTGCCAGCAGTTACAAGGGACAGGGTACCTACGAGCAGTACTTC	CASSYKGQGTYEQYF
TRBV7-9	NA	TRBJ2-3	NA	TGTGCCAGTCAGGGGTCAGATACGCAGTATTTT	CASQGSDTQYF
TRBV29-1	NA	TRBJ2-7	NA	TGCAGCGTTACCTATACCTACGAGCAGTACTTC	CSVTYTYEQYF
TRBV2	NA	TRBJ1-2	NA	TGTGCCAGCAGTGGTGGGGGCCGCTATGGCTACACCTTC	CASSGGGRYGYTF
TRBV5-1	NA	TRBJ2-1	few	TGCGCCAGCAGACATCCGGGTAACAATGAGCAGTTCTTC	CASRHPGNNEQFF
TRBV5-6	TRBD1	TRBJ2-5	few	TGTGCCGGCAGTTCCAGGGGGTCTGGGCAAGAGACCCAGTACTTC	CAGSSRGSGQETQYF
TRBV4-3	NA	TRBJ1-2	NA	TGCGCCAGCAGCCAAGTTGGTACGGCAGGATGTAGCTATGGCTACACCTTC	CASSQVGTAGCSYGYTF
TRBV27	NA	TRBJ2-1	NA	TGTGCCAGCAGTCCCCCGGGCTGGGGGGAGTTCTTC	CASSPPGWGEFF
TRBV29-1	TRBD1	TRBJ1-2	NA	TGCGGCGCCCGGACAGGGGACTATGGCTACACCTTC	CGARTGDYGYTF
TRBV9	NA	TRBJ1-1	NA	TGTGCCAGCAGCGTAGCGGCAAGGAACACTGAAGCTTTCTTT	CASSVAARNTEAFF
TRBV7-9	NA	TRBJ1-6	NA	TGTGCCAGCAGCTCTTTCAATTCACCCCTCCACTTT	CASSSFNSPLHF
TRBV7-6	TRBD1	TRBJ2-5	few	TGTGCCAGCAGCCCCGGGACAGGGCCCCACGGGCAGTACTTC	CASSPGTGPHGQYF
TRBV7-2	NA	TRBJ2-7	many	TGTGCCAGCAGCCCCCCCGGGAAGAACTACGAGCAGTACTTC	CASSPPGKNYEQYF
TRBV12-3/TRBV12-4	NA	TRBJ2-5	many	TGTGCCAGCAGTCCTGGGGGAATTCAAGGAGAGACCCAGTACTTC	CASSPGGIQGETQYF
TRBV5-1	TRBD1	TRBJ1-4	few	TGCGCCAGCAGCTTCTCCGGGACAGGCAACGAAAAACTGTTTTTT	CASSFSGTGNEKLFF
TRBV15	TRBD1	TRBJ1-1	few	TGTGCCACCAGCAGTACAGGGGAGGGCACTGAAGCTTTCTTT	CATSSTGEGTEAFF
TRBV12-3/TRBV12-4	TRBD2	TRBJ2-5	NA	TGTGCCAGCAGGCTGACTAGCGGGGGCCGACGTGGGACCCAGTACTTC	CASRLTSGGRRGTQYF
TRBV5-6	NA	TRBJ1-1	NA	TGTGCCAGCAGCTTGGCCCTCTCAGGAAGGGGCACTGAAGCTTTCTTT	CASSLALSGRGTEAFF
TRBV7-7	NA	TRBJ2-3	many	TGTGCCAGCAGCCTATTACGCACAGATACGCAGTATTTT	CASSLLRTDTQYF
TRBV7-2	NA	TRBJ1-3	NA	TGTGCCAGCAGCTTTTCCGGGGCAAGGAACACCATATATTTT	CASSFSGARNTIYF
TRBV20-1	NA	TRBJ2-7	NA	TGCAGTGCTAGTAAGGGTCCGGGGCTAAGCTCCTACGAGCAGTACTTC	CSASKGPGLSSYEQYF